The 14 T cell receptor beta chains listed next were all sequenced from one sample in a study of prognosis after radiotherapy for stage I lung cancer. Using two-round multiplex PCR, the authors amplified TCR beta CDR3 from genomic DNA. The authors ran first-round PCR with primers specific to each TRBV and TRBJ gene. TCRdb reanalysed the multiplex PCR reads using MiXCR and keeps one entry per CDR3 protein. The sample has around 59,000 distinct CDR3 sequences; around a quarter are singletons. Specimen: PBMCs, collected before or after stereotactic body radiation therapy (not recorded which). The receptors were sampled from a donor aged 50 or older with non-small cell lung cancer.

Ten or more counts support this clonotype. This chain uses TRBV18 with TRBJ1-5, with TRBD1 matching 9 bases. Germline CDR1 and CDR2: KGHSH and LQKENI. This CDR3 region has 15 residues. V was pared by 2 bases and J by 6 bases, with 5 bases of the junction left unmatched. The CDR3 DNA reads as TGTGCCAGCTCACCAAAGGGGACAGGGCTTCAGCCCCAGCATTTT. It specifies CASSPKGTGLQPQHF.

This clonotype occurred once. The chain couples TRBV20-1 to TRBJ1-3, with unresolved D. This CDR3 is 17 amino acids long. Looked up from germline, CDR1 is DFQATT and CDR2 is SNEGSKA (reference sequence). V lost 3 bases, J lost 0 bases, and 18 bases lay in between. DNA for the CDR3: TGCAGTGCTAGGCCCGTAGTCGTGGGCCCCTCTGGAAACACCATATATTTT. Translating gives CSARPVVVGPSGNTIYF.

The sample holds many counts of this clonotype. The V call is TRBV14, the J call TRBJ1-1; no firm D call. The CDR3 totals 12 residues. Germline-derived CDR1 and CDR2 are SGHDN and FVKESK. With 5 bases removed from V and 7 bases from J, the gap between germline ends came to 11 bases. DNA of the CDR3: TGTGCCAGCAGCTTTGGGCTGGGTGAAGCTTTCTTT. Amino acid sequence: CASSFGLGEAFF.

This clonotype was detected only a few times. A read error is possible here, since a much larger clone lies one base away. The V gene is TRBV20-1, the J gene TRBJ1-4; no definite D call. The CDR3 has 11 residues. The germline V and J ends were trimmed by 4 bases and 7 bases, with 7 bases remaining between them. CDR1 DFQATT and CDR2 SNEGSKA come from the germline V gene (reference sequence). The CDR3 DNA sequence: TGCAGTGCTATGAAGTTTGAAAAACTGTTTTTT. Its translation: CSAMKFEKLFF.

This clonotype has a count of ten or more. This rearrangement joins TRBV12-3 or TRBV12-4 to TRBJ1-6; D is undetermined. The CDR3 loop spans 13 amino acids. Trimming took 3 bases from V and 12 from J, leaving 12 bases between them. As DNA, the CDR3 is TGTGCCAGCAGTTTCGGCCACAGAGAACCCCTCCACTTT. This translates into CASSFGHREPLHF.

The genes are TRBV7-2 and TRBJ1-2; 8 bases fit TRBD1. The CDR3 runs to 15 residues. Germline loops: CDR1 SGHTA, CDR2 FQGNSA. Trimming cost V 2 bases and J 10 bases; bases outside gene matches: 12. CDR3 coding DNA: TGTGCCAGCAGCTTATCTGCGACAGGGGCTGAGGACTACACCTTC. Translating gives CASSLSATGAEDYTF.

With regard to this clonotype: A far larger clone differs by one base, so this is likely a read error. This chain links TRBV6-8 with TRBJ2-7, with TRBD2 matching 9 bases. The CDR3 is 15 amino acids. Looked up from germline, CDR1 is MNHGY and CDR2 is SAAAGT. The CDR3 reads CVSRRERGESYEQYF. The DNA of the CDR3 is TGTGTCAGCAGACGCGAGCGGGGGGAATCCTACGAGCAGTACTTC.

In its sample, this clonotype was seen many times. The CDR3 region has the DNA TGTGCCAGCAGCCCGACCGGGCAGGTATCCTATGGCTACACCTTC. It codes for CASSPTGQVSYGYTF. The gene calls are TRBV3-1 and TRBJ1-2, with unresolved D. The germline V gene encodes CDR1 LGHDT and CDR2 YNNKEL (reference sequence). V dropped 4 bases and J dropped 4 bases, with 16 bases sitting between them. This CDR3 region has 15 residues.

At least ten counts were recorded for this clonotype. The CDR3 DNA sequence: TGTGCCAGCAGCCAATTACATCGGGATACGCAGTATTTT. This encodes CASSQLHRDTQYF. V usage is TRBV16 and J usage is TRBJ2-3; D is uncertain. This CDR3 region has 13 residues. Trimming removed 1 base at V and 6 bases at J, with 8 bases between. Germline V gives CDR1 KGHSY, CDR2 FQNENV.

The rearrangement uses TRBV6-1 and TRBJ1-6; D is undetermined. V was shortened by 5 bases and J by 15 bases, with 14 bases between the two germline ends. This CDR3 has 12 residues. Germline values: CDR1 MNHNS, CDR2 SASEGT. The CDR3 sequence is CASSPTAGHLHF. The CDR3 nucleotides read TGTGCCAGCAGTCCAACCGCGGGCCACCTCCACTTT.

This clonotype was observed many times. V usage is TRBV6-1 and J usage is TRBJ1-1, with D unclear. This CDR3 is 13 amino acids long. The germline gives CDR1 MNHNS, CDR2 SASEGT. V dropped 6 bases and J dropped 6 bases, with 14 bases sitting between them. CDR3 region: CASSERGFSEAFF. The CDR3 nucleotides are TGTGCCAGCAGCGAACGCGGTTTTTCTGAAGCTTTCTTT.

This clonotype has a count of ten or more. The chain is built from TRBV5-1 and TRBJ1-6; 9 bases are a match to TRBD1. CDR3 length equals 15 residues. V trimming: 4 bases; J trimming: 9 bases; junction bases outside the gene matches: 8. Germline V CDR1 and CDR2: SGHRS, YFSETQ. CDR3 loop: CASSPGATGGSPLHF. The CDR3 coding sequence is TGCGCCAGCAGCCCGGGTGCGACAGGGGGTTCACCCCTCCACTTT.

This clonotype was seen many times. The gene calls are TRBV20-1 and TRBJ2-7; weak D call: TRBD1 (6 bases). Germline V lookup: CDR1 DFQATT, CDR2 SNEGSKA (reference sequence). The V and J ends lost 0 bases and 7 bases respectively, with 19 bases between them. The CDR3 sequence is 15 residues long. The CDR3 DNA reads as TGCAGTGCTAGAGAGTGGGACAAACTCCGGGAAGAGCAGTACTTC. Translated, it gives CSAREWDKLREEQYF.

This clonotype appeared many times. The gene calls are TRBV18 and TRBJ2-5; possible D gene TRBD1, 5 bases. Germline CDR1 is KGHSH and CDR2 is LQKENI. The CDR3 has 14 amino acids. The germline V and J ends were trimmed by 0 bases and 3 bases, with 8 bases remaining between them. The CDR3: CASSPPTDEETQYF. As DNA, the CDR3 is TGTGCCAGCTCACCACCGACAGATGAAGAGACCCAGTACTTC.